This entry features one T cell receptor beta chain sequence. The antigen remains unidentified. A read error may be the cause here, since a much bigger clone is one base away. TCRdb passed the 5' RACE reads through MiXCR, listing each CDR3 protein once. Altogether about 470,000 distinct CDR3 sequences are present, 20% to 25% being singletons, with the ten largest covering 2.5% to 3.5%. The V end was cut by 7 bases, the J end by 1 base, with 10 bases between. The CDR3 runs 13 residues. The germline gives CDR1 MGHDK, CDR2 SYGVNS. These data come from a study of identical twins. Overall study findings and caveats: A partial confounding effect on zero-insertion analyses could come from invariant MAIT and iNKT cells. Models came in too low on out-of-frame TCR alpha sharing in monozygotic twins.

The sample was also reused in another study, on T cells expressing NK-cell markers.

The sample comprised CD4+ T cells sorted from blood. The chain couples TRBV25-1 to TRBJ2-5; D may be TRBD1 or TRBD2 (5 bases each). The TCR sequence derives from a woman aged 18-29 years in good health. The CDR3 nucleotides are TGTGCCAGCACCCGGGACCTCCAAGAGACCCAGTACTTC. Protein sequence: CASTRDLQETQYF.